This is a list of T cell receptor beta chains from one sample in a study of glioma-infiltrating T cells after dendritic cell vaccination. TCRdb's table, derived via immunoSEQ multiplex PCR, lists solely in-frame clones and lacks some. The sample has about 76,000 clones, around 86% seen once. The material sequenced was blood, taken after dendritic cell vaccination. The receptors originated from a human donor with glioblastoma. Each CDR3 is given with its conserved first and last residue. D genes are given only for firm matches. Not every row has a clone size; where given, it reads once, few, many or a size class.

size: few; V: TRBV28; length: 13; J: TRBJ2-5; D: TRBD2; CDR3: CASRAGARETQYF; DNA: TGTGCCAGCAGGGCGGGAGCGCGGGAGACCCAGTACTTC
size: few; V: TRBV6-5; length: 13; J: TRBJ1-1; D: -; CDR3: CASSTQLGAGAFF; DNA: TGTGCCAGCAGCACCCAACTGGGGGCGGGAGCTTTCTTT
size: -; V: TRBV7-6; length: 16; J: TRBJ1-3; D: -; CDR3: CASSLVGQGSGNTIYF; DNA: TGTGCCAGCAGCTTAGTAGGTCAGGGCTCTGGAAACACCATATATTTT
size: -; V: TRBV7-9; length: 16; J: TRBJ2-1; D: TRBD2; CDR3: CASSSPGTSGPNEQFF; DNA: TGTGCCAGCAGCTCCCCCGGGACTAGCGGACCTAATGAGCAGTTCTTC
size: once; V: TRBV19; length: 16; J: TRBJ1-6; D: TRBD1; CDR3: CASSTGTGEFNSPLHF; DNA: TGTGCCAGTAGTACCGGGACAGGGGAGTTTAATTCACCCCTCCACTTT
size: -; V: TRBV28; length: 16; J: TRBJ1-1; D: -; CDR3: CASSSPGHFMNTEAFF; DNA: TGTGCCAGCAGTTCTCCGGGACATTTCATGAACACTGAAGCTTTCTTT
size: -; V: TRBV19; length: 15; J: TRBJ1-2; D: -; CDR3: CASSPQGNAVVGYTF; DNA: TGTGCCAGTTCACCTCAGGGCAACGCCGTGGTTGGCTACACCTTC
size: once; V: TRBV4-2; length: 16; J: TRBJ1-1; D: TRBD1; CDR3: CASSQNLDRGNTEAFF; DNA: TGTGCCAGCAGCCAAAATCTTGACAGGGGGAACACTGAAGCTTTCTTT
size: -; V: TRBV2; length: 16; J: TRBJ2-3; D: TRBD2; CDR3: CASSPGTSGSADTQYF; DNA: TGTGCCAGCAGTCCCGGGACTAGCGGGAGCGCAGATACGCAGTATTTT
size: -; V: TRBV5-1; length: 14; J: TRBJ1-1; D: -; CDR3: CASSLSATNTEAFF; DNA: TGCGCCAGCAGCTTGAGCGCGACGAACACTGAAGCTTTCTTT
size: few; V: TRBV10-3; length: 15; J: TRBJ1-5; D: -; CDR3: CAISEGGLGNQPQHF; DNA: TGTGCCATCAGTGAGGGAGGCTTGGGCAATCAGCCCCAGCATTTT
size: -; V: TRBV10-1; length: 13; J: TRBJ2-5; D: -; CDR3: CATPLTAQETQYF; DNA: TGCGCCACCCCCCTGACTGCTCAAGAGACCCAGTACTTC
size: -; V: TRBV11-2; length: 15; J: TRBJ2-7; D: -; CDR3: CASSLEATGSYEQYF; DNA: TGTGCCAGCAGCTTAGAAGCCACAGGTTCCTACGAGCAGTACTTC
size: -; V: TRBV5-1; length: 16; J: TRBJ2-7; D: TRBD2; CDR3: CASSLAVAGRPYEQYF; DNA: TGCGCCAGCAGCTTGGCGGTAGCGGGGAGACCCTACGAGCAGTACTTC
size: -; V: TRBV5-6; length: 13; J: TRBJ2-7; D: -; CDR3: CASSYQNSYEQYF; DNA: TGTGCCAGCAGCTACCAAAACAGCTACGAGCAGTACTTC
size: -; V: TRBV29-1; length: 13; J: TRBJ2-7; D: TRBD1; CDR3: CSVLSRGLREQYF; DNA: TGCAGCGTTCTATCCAGGGGGCTGAGGGAGCAGTACTTC
size: -; V: TRBV6-5; length: 14; J: TRBJ2-5; D: -; CDR3: CAPGGPIVGETQYF; DNA: TGTGCCCCCGGGGGTCCCATAGTGGGAGAGACCCAGTACTTC
size: -; V: TRBV7-3; length: 13; J: TRBJ2-5; D: -; CDR3: CASSLTFEETQYF; DNA: TGTGCCAGCAGCTTAACCTTTGAGGAGACCCAGTACTTC
size: -; V: TRBV4-1; length: 17; J: TRBJ2-2; D: TRBD2; CDR3: CASSPVTSGRNTGELFF; DNA: TGCGCCAGCAGCCCGGTGACTAGCGGGAGGAACACCGGGGAGCTGTTTTTT
size: -; V: TRBV5-6; length: 16; J: TRBJ1-2; D: TRBD1; CDR3: CASSLGWDRVGYGYTF; DNA: TGTGCCAGCAGCTTGGGTTGGGACAGGGTGGGCTATGGCTACACCTTC
size: -; V: TRBV11-1; length: 13; J: TRBJ2-1; D: TRBD2; CDR3: CASIQRGRNEQFF; DNA: TGTGCCAGCATCCAGCGGGGGCGCAATGAGCAGTTCTTC
size: -; V: TRBV7-8; length: 15; J: TRBJ2-7; D: TRBD1; CDR3: CASSSRQGFSYEQYF; DNA: TGTGCCAGCAGCTCCCGACAGGGGTTCTCCTACGAGCAGTACTTC
size: -; V: TRBV20-1; length: 11; J: TRBJ2-5; D: -; CDR3: CSATLKETQYF; DNA: TGCAGTGCGACTCTCAAAGAGACCCAGTACTTC